This T cell receptor beta chain was captured in a study of CD8 T cells in Susac syndrome (dated by TCRdb to 2018 to 2020). Background on the whole study: The study used repertoire sequencing to test whether antigen drove CD8+ T cell activation and differentiation in Susac syndrome. The clonality of the CD8+ T cell repertoire was compared across some eleven healthy donors, roughly 14 Susac syndrome patients and around 16 multiple sclerosis patients. Study-level results and caveats: The number of individuals in the TCR sequencing and HLA analysis was recognized as being relatively small.

Taken from the germline V gene, the CDR1 and CDR2 loops are SNHLY and FYNNEI. The CDR3 sequence holds 14 residues, the cysteine and phenylalanine included. Kept here is only the CDR3 DNA, which spans 42 bases and is read in frame from base 1. V is reduced by 0 bases and J by 4 bases, leaving a spacing of 9 bases between them. High-throughput TCR beta sequencing profiled peripheral blood CD8+ and CD4+ T cells from healthy donors, Susac syndrome patients and multiple sclerosis patients. Healthy donors were age- and sex-matched controls. Bulk CD8+ and CD4+ T cells were purified by magnetic negative isolation, whereas CD8+ TEMRA cells were enriched by FACS. Blood was collected in EDTA tubes and processed within 24 hours, with PBMCs isolated through density gradient centrifugation. PBMCs intended for TCR sequencing were cryopreserved in liquid nitrogen and thawed later in a water bath at 37 degrees C. A purity of at least 90% was achieved for sorted or isolated CD4+, CD8+ and CD8+ TEMRA cells.

As to this clonotype: The antigen this receptor binds is unknown. Base qualities are missing; no much larger clone stands one base away.

RNA was extracted with the RNeasy kit and about 0.45 to 1 ug was reverse transcribed using random hexamers. The immunoSEQ multiplex PCR assay, which covers 54 Vbeta and 13 Jbeta segments, was used to amplify TCR beta CDR3 regions. To correct PCR amplification bias, a synthetic template baseline was used for both primer optimization and computational correction. From the authors' description of their analysis: Reads were assigned to V, D and J genes according to IMGT and analyzed in immunoSEQ Analyzer, with only productive sequences retained. Clonality was calculated as one minus the Shannon entropy normalized by log2 of the number of productive unique sequences. For each patient and control, public and private clones were evaluated within the 100 most prevalent clones. A clone was defined as Susac-specific if it was absent from the healthy and MS cohorts, from some 980 published viral clones and from other ImmuneACCESS disease sequences. TCRdb ran its own pipeline on the public reads, namely fastp trimming at Q25 and MiXCR clone calling, and kept in-frame beta chains. CDR3 protein sequences are deduplicated, and each keeps its most common genes and DNA. The V and J calls and clone size are TCRdb's, not the authors'. This sample is represented by 120,000 to 150,000 distinct CDR3 sequences; approximately 93% of them were singletons. The ten largest clones add up to roughly 0.27% of the sample.

The sequence derives from a human donor in good health. The sample comprised CD8+ T cells from PBMCs. This sequence uses TRBV2 and TRBJ1-2, with the D gene too uncertain to name. CDR3 reads: CASSEAGFIYGYTF. The sequence in DNA is TGTGCCAGCAGTGAAGCGGGTTTCATCTATGGCTACACCTTC.